Listed below are T cell receptor beta chains from one sample, sequenced in a study of T cell repertoires in cytomegalovirus infection. TCRdb re-called the reads with MiXCR, one entry per CDR3 protein. The table shows roughly 760,000 distinct CDR3 sequences, with 35% to 40% occurring only once. Sequencing input: PBMCs. The source is a human donor in good health (CMV status not recorded). Some clones in this sample may be carry-over from other donors' samples. The CDR3 runs from the conserved cysteine through the conserved F or W. D genes are given only for firm matches. Clone size is given for some rows only: seen once, a few or many times, or a class if the clone is expanded.

j_call	v_call	clone_size	d_call	cdr3_aa	cdr3_nt
TRBJ1-1	TRBV7-2	many	TRBD1	CASSPSNRGTEAFF	TGTGCCAGCAGCCCAAGTAACAGGGGTACTGAAGCTTTCTTT
TRBJ1-4	TRBV12-3/TRBV12-4	NA	NA	CASSSGRAGLSEKLFF	TGTGCCAGCAGTTCAGGTCGGGCAGGCCTTTCGGAAAAACTGTTTTTT
TRBJ1-5	TRBV27	NA	NA	CASSLYGQGPPRGNQPQHF	TGTGCCAGCAGTTTATACGGGCAGGGGCCACCTAGGGGCAATCAGCCCCAGCATTTT
TRBJ1-2	TRBV10-3	NA	NA	CAIRGTGDGYTF	TGTGCCATCAGGGGGACGGGGGATGGCTACACCTTC
TRBJ2-7	TRBV6-1	NA	TRBD2	CASSEFLGLAGSYEQYF	TGTGCCAGCAGTGAATTTCTTGGGCTAGCGGGTTCCTACGAGCAGTACTTC
TRBJ2-7	TRBV14	NA	NA	CASSQEAGQGISGSLYEQYF	TGTGCCAGCAGCCAAGAGGCGGGACAGGGGATTAGCGGGAGCTTATACGAGCAGTACTTC
TRBJ2-2	TRBV24-1	NA	TRBD1	CATSDQMDRDTGELFF	TGTGCCACCAGTGACCAGATGGACAGGGACACCGGGGAGCTGTTTTTT
TRBJ2-5	TRBV12-3/TRBV12-4	NA	NA	CASSSLGLGEVEETQYF	TGTGCCAGCAGCTCTTTAGGTTTAGGGGAGGTCGAGGAGACCCAGTACTTC
TRBJ1-3	TRBV5-1	NA	NA	CASSGTVSGNTIYF	TGCGCCAGCAGCGGGACCGTCTCTGGAAACACCATATATTTT
TRBJ2-1	TRBV7-6	many	TRBD2	CASSLAMGLSPLYEQFF	TGTGCCAGCAGCTTAGCGATGGGACTAAGCCCCTTGTATGAGCAGTTCTTC
TRBJ2-3	TRBV12-3/TRBV12-4	few	TRBD2	CASSPGTRGVGTDTQYF	TGTGCCAGCAGTCCCGGGACTAGGGGGGTAGGCACAGATACGCAGTATTTT
TRBJ1-5	TRBV24-1	NA	NA	CATSEGGGSNQPQHF	TGTGCCACCAGTGAAGGTGGGGGGAGCAATCAGCCCCAGCATTTT
TRBJ2-1	TRBV11-3	NA	NA	CASSAGLLGHNEQFF	TGTGCCAGCAGCGCGGGACTCCTGGGCCACAATGAGCAGTTCTTC
TRBJ1-1	TRBV5-1	once	NA	CASRLGAYTEAFF	TGCGCCAGCAGATTGGGGGCTTACACTGAAGCTTTCTTT
TRBJ1-4	TRBV25-1	many	NA	CASRQGKGEKLFF	TGTGCCAGCAGACAGGGTAAGGGTGAAAAACTGTTTTTT
TRBJ1-6	TRBV7-2	medium-sized	NA	CASSENPAGFGSPLHF	TGTGCCAGCAGCGAAAACCCCGCAGGATTCGGATCACCCCTCCACTTT
TRBJ2-1	TRBV7-6	NA	NA	CATGGAFAYNEQFF	TGTGCCACTGGGGGCGCCTTCGCCTACAATGAGCAGTTCTTC
TRBJ1-1	TRBV5-4	NA	NA	CASSLDPQNTEAFF	TGTGCCAGCAGCTTGGATCCGCAGAACACTGAAGCTTTCTTT
TRBJ1-2	TRBV20-1	NA	TRBD1	CSARTGTGGWGYTF	TGCAGTGCTAGAACCGGGACAGGGGGCTGGGGCTACACCTTC
TRBJ1-1	TRBV28	few	NA	CASSFPGVAEAFF	TGTGCCAGCAGTTTCCCCGGCGTGGCTGAAGCTTTCTTT
TRBJ2-6	TRBV25-1	few	NA	CASSEWVGSGANVLTF	TGTGCCAGCAGTGAATGGGTAGGGAGTGGGGCCAACGTCCTGACTTTC
TRBJ2-5	TRBV28	NA	TRBD2	CASDAGEETQYF	TGTGCCAGCGATGCGGGAGAAGAGACCCAGTACTTC
TRBJ1-2	TRBV12-3/TRBV12-4	many	TRBD1	CASSSTGSRGYTF	TGTGCCAGCAGCTCGACAGGGTCTCGGGGCTACACCTTC
TRBJ1-4	TRBV11-2	NA	NA	CASSSGAFNEKLFF	TGTGCCAGCAGCTCCGGGGCTTTTAATGAAAAACTGTTTTTT
TRBJ1-3	TRBV7-6	many	NA	CASSDRTESGNTIYF	TGTGCCAGCAGTGACCGGACGGAATCTGGAAACACCATATATTTT
TRBJ1-1	TRBV28	few	TRBD1	CASSSTTGGNTEAFF	TGTGCCAGCAGTTCGACGACAGGGGGGAACACTGAAGCTTTCTTT
TRBJ2-5	TRBV28	NA	TRBD1	CASSTIYRGQETQYF	TGTGCCAGCAGTACAATTTACAGGGGGCAAGAGACCCAGTACTTC
TRBJ2-3	TRBV29-1	once	NA	CSVEEGRGITDTQYF	TGCAGCGTTGAAGAGGGTCGGGGGATAACAGATACGCAGTATTTT
TRBJ2-2	TRBV7-2	NA	NA	CASGVYTGELFF	TGTGCCAGCGGAGTTTACACCGGGGAGCTGTTTTTT
TRBJ2-7	TRBV28	NA	NA	CASSFRAGPPEQYF	TGTGCCAGCAGTTTTAGGGCGGGGCCGCCCGAGCAGTACTTC
TRBJ2-7	TRBV4-1	few	NA	CASSQGRGRDYEQYF	TGCGCCAGCAGCCAAGGTCGTGGACGGGACTACGAGCAGTACTTC
TRBJ2-7	TRBV30	NA	NA	CAWSKTGYEQYF	TGTGCCTGGAGTAAGACGGGATACGAGCAGTACTTC
TRBJ2-3	TRBV5-1	NA	TRBD1	CASSSYGTGSADTQYF	TGCGCCAGCAGCTCGTACGGGACAGGGAGCGCAGATACGCAGTATTTT
TRBJ2-7	TRBV20-1	NA	NA	CSATSRTGPWGEQYF	TGCAGTGCTACCTCACGGACGGGGCCGTGGGGAGAGCAGTACTTC
TRBJ2-5	TRBV5-1	few	TRBD2	CASSSGGRQEETQYF	TGCGCCAGCAGCTCGGGAGGGCGGCAGGAGGAGACCCAGTACTTC
TRBJ1-1	TRBV19	NA	NA	CASGRGRVRMNTEAFF	TGTGCCAGTGGACGTGGGAGGGTTCGGATGAACACTGAAGCTTTCTTT
TRBJ1-4	TRBV7-2	many	NA	CASSLGGASEKLFF	TGTGCCAGCAGCTTAGGGGGGGCCAGCGAAAAACTGTTTTTT
TRBJ2-7	TRBV15	NA	NA	CATSREMSVSYEQYF	TGTGCCACCAGCAGAGAAATGAGCGTCAGCTACGAGCAGTACTTC
TRBJ2-7	TRBV19	NA	NA	CASSIDRTAYEQYF	TGTGCCAGTAGTATAGATCGGACAGCCTACGAGCAGTACTTC
TRBJ2-7	TRBV7-8	many	NA	CASSPNRNPREQYF	TGTGCCAGCAGCCCGAACCGAAACCCCCGCGAGCAGTACTTC
TRBJ1-5	TRBV7-8	many	NA	CASSLAAGWSNQPQHF	TGTGCCAGCAGCTTAGCAGCAGGGTGGAGCAATCAGCCCCAGCATTTT
TRBJ1-5	TRBV23-1	few	TRBD1	CASSQSPTGGIQPQHF	TGCGCCAGCAGTCAATCGCCGACAGGGGGGATTCAGCCCCAGCATTTT
TRBJ1-2	TRBV7-3	NA	NA	CASSTGREANYGYTF	TGTGCCAGCAGCACGGGGCGGGAAGCTAACTATGGCTACACCTTC
TRBJ1-2	TRBV28	few	NA	CASSLSAANYGYTF	TGTGCCAGCAGTTTGTCGGCCGCTAACTATGGCTACACCTTC
TRBJ2-5	TRBV7-6	few	NA	CASSPESGTRVWTQYF	TGTGCCAGCAGCCCTGAGTCCGGGACACGAGTATGGACCCAGTACTTC
TRBJ2-1	TRBV6-2/TRBV6-3	NA	TRBD2	CASSELAGGHNEQFF	TGTGCCAGCAGCGAATTAGCGGGAGGACACAATGAGCAGTTCTTC
TRBJ2-3	TRBV11-2	NA	TRBD2	CASSLASGGYTDTQYF	TGTGCCAGCAGCTTAGCTAGCGGGGGTTACACAGATACGCAGTATTTT
TRBJ2-7	TRBV11-2	NA	TRBD2	CASSLEVAGVDEQYF	TGTGCCAGCAGCTTAGAGGTAGCGGGGGTGGACGAGCAGTACTTC
TRBJ1-1	TRBV6-5	NA	NA	CASSYFGLGTEAFF	TGTGCCAGCAGTTATTTCGGGTTAGGCACTGAAGCTTTCTTT
TRBJ2-5	TRBV18	NA	NA	CASSPQGNIQDTQYF	TGTGCCAGCTCACCGCAGGGGAACATTCAAGATACCCAGTACTTC
TRBJ2-7	TRBV12-3/TRBV12-4	few	TRBD2	CASSLGTSGRIPNEQYF	TGTGCCAGCAGTCTCGGGACTAGCGGGAGAATTCCAAACGAGCAGTACTTC
TRBJ2-5	TRBV14	NA	TRBD1	CASSPEDTQGAVETQYF	TGTGCCAGCAGCCCCGAGGACACTCAGGGGGCAGTTGAGACCCAGTACTTC
TRBJ2-7	TRBV29-1	NA	TRBD1	CSVTGTGSSYEQYF	TGCAGCGTGACCGGGACAGGCAGCTCCTACGAGCAGTACTTC
TRBJ2-3	TRBV7-6	NA	NA	CASSFGPDTQYF	TGTGCCAGCAGCTTTGGACCAGATACGCAGTATTTT
TRBJ2-1	TRBV27	NA	NA	CASSLSGTLYNEQFF	TGTGCCAGCAGTTTATCAGGGACACTTTACAATGAGCAGTTCTTC